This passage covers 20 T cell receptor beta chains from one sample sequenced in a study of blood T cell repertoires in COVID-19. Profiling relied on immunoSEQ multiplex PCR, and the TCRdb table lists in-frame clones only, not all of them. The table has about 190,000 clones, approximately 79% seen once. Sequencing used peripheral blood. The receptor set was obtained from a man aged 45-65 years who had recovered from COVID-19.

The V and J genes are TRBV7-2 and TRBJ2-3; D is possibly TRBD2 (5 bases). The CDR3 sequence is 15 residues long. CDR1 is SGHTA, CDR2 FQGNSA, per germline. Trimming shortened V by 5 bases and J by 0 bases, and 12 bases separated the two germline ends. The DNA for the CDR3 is TGTGCCAGCAGCATCGACTACCTTAGCACAGATACGCAGTATTTT. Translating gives CASSIDYLSTDTQYF.

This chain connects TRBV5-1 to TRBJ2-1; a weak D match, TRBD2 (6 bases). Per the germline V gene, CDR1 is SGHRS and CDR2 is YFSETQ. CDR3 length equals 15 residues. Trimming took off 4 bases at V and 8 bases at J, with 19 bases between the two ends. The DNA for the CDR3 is TGCGCCAGCAGCGGGGGGTCCTCTAAGGGCGATGAGCAGTTCTTC. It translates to CASSGGSSKGDEQFF.

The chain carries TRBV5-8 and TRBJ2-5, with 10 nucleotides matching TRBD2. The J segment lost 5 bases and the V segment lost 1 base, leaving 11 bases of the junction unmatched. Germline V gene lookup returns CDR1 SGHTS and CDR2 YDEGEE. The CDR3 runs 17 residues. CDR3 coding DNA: TGTGCCAGCAGCTTGACTTTGAGGACTAGCGGCAAGGAGACCCAGTACTTC. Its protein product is CASSLTLRTSGKETQYF.

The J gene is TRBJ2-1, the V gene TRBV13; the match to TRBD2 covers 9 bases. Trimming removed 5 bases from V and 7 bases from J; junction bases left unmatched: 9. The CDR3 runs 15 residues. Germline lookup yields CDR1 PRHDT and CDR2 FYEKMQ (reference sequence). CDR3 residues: CASSAHPGLANEQFF. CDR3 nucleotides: TGTGCCAGCAGCGCACATCCGGGACTAGCAAATGAGCAGTTCTTC. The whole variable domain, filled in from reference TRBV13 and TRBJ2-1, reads AAGVIQSPRHLIKEKRETATLKCYPIPRHDTVYWYQQGPGQDPQFLISFYEKMQSDKGSIPDRFSAQQFSDYHSELNMSSLELGDSALYFCASSAHPGLANEQFFGPGTRLTVL.

The CDR3 DNA reads TGTGCCAGCAGGCCGACTGGACTGGAGCACACAGATACGCAGTATTTT. This encodes CASRPTGLEHTDTQYF. The chain employs TRBV7-3 and TRBJ2-3, with D maybe TRBD2 (5 bases). The CDR3 loop spans 16 amino acids. The germline V and J ends were trimmed by 6 bases and 2 bases, with 18 bases remaining between them. Germline values: CDR1 SGHTA, CDR2 FQGTGA.

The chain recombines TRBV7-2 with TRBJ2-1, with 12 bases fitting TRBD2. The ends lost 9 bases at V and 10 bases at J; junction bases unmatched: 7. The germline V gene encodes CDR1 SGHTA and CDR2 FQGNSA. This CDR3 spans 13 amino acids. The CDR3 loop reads CASRLAGVEEQFF. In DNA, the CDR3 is TGTGCCAGTCGACTAGCGGGAGTTGAAGAGCAGTTCTTC.

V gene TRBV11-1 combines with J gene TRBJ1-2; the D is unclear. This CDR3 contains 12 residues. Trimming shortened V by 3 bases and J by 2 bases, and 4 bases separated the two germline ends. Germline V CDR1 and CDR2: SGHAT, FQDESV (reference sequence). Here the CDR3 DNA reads TGTGCCAGCAGCTTGAGGAACTATGGCTACACCTTC. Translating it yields CASSLRNYGYTF.

This CDR3 reads CAWSRREGTDTQYF. As DNA, the CDR3 is TGTGCCTGGAGTAGGCGGGAGGGCACAGATACGCAGTATTTT. This chain links TRBV30 with TRBJ2-3; 8 bases are a match to TRBD2. The germline gives CDR1 GTSNPN, CDR2 SVGIG (reference sequence). The CDR3 has 14 amino acids. V gave up 2 bases and J gave up 1 base; unmatched junction bases: 2.

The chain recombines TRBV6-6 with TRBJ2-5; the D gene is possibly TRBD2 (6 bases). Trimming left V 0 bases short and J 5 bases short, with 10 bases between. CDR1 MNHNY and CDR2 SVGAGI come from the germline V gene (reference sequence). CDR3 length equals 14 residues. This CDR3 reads CASSYSSGAETQYF. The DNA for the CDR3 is TGTGCCAGCAGTTACTCGTCGGGAGCGGAGACCCAGTACTTC.

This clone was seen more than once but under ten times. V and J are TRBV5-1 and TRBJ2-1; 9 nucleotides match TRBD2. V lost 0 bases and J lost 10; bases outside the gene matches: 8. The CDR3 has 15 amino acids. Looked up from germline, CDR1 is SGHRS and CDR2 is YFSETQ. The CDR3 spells CASSLATSGLWEQFF. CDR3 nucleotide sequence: TGCGCCAGCAGCTTGGCGACTAGCGGCCTGTGGGAGCAGTTCTTC.

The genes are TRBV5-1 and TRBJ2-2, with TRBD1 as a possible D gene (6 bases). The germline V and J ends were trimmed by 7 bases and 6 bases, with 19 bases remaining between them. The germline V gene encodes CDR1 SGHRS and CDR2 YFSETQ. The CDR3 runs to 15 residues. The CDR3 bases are TGCGCCAGCTCCCGGGCGCAACAGGGATCCGGGGAGCTGTTTTTT. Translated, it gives CASSRAQQGSGELFF. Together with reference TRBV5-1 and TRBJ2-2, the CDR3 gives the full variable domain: KAGVTQTPRYLIKTRGQQVTLSCSPISGHRSVSWYQQTPGQGLQFLFEYFSETQRNKGNFPGRFSGRQFSNSRSEMNVSTLELGDSALYLCASSRAQQGSGELFFGEGSRLTVL.

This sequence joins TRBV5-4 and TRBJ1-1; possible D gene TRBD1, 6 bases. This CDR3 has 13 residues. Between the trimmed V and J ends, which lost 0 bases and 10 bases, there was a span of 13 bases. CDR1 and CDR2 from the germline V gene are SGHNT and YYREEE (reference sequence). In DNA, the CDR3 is TGTGCCAGCAGCTTGGCCGGGGGGCTCGCAGCTTTCTTT. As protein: CASSLAGGLAAFF.

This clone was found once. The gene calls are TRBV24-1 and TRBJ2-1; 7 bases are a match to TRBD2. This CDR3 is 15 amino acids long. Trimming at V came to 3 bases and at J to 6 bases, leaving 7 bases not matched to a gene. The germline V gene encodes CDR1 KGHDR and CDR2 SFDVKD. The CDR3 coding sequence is TGTGCCACCAGTGATGGGACTACACTACGCAATGAGCAGTTCTTC. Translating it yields CATSDGTTLRNEQFF.

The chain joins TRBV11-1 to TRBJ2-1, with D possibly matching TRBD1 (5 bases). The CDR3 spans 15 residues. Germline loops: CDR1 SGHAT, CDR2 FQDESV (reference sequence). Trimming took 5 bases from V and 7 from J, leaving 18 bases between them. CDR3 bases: TGTGCCAGCAGCGACACGACAGATTACCTAAATGAGCAGTTCTTC. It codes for CASSDTTDYLNEQFF.

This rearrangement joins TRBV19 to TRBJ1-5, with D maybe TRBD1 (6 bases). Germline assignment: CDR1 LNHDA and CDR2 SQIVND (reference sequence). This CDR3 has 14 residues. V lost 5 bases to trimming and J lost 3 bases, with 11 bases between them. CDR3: CASSQTGYNQPQHF. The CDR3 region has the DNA TGTGCCAGTAGTCAAACAGGGTACAATCAGCCCCAGCATTTT. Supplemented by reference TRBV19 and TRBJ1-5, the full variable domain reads DGGITQSPKYLFRKEGQNVTLSCEQNLNHDAMYWYRQDPGQGLRLIYYSQIVNDFQKGDIAEGYSVSREKKESFPLTVTSAQKNPTAFYLCASSQTGYNQPQHFGDGTRLSIL.

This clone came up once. This CDR3 reads CASSVGPPETQYF. CDR3 nucleotides: TGTGCCAGCAGCGTAGGGCCTCCAGAGACCCAGTACTTC. V usage is TRBV9 and J usage is TRBJ2-5; D gene uncertain. This CDR3 has 13 residues. Trimming shortened V by 0 bases and J by 4 bases, and 7 bases separated the two germline ends. CDR1 is SGDLS and CDR2 is YYNGEE in the germline V gene.

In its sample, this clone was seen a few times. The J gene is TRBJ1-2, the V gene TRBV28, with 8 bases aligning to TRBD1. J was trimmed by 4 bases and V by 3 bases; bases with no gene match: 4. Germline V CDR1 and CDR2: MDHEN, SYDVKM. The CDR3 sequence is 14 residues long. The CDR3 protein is CASSLAGGVYGYTF. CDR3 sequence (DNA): TGTGCCAGCAGTTTGGCAGGGGGCGTCTATGGCTACACCTTC.

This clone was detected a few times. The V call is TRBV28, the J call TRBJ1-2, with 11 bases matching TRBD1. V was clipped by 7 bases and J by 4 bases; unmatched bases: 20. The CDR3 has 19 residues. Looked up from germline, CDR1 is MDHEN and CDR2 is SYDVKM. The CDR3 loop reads CASKLLLGTGGLGSYGYTF. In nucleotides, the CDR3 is TGTGCCAGCAAACTACTACTCGGGACAGGGGGATTAGGAAGCTATGGCTACACCTTC.

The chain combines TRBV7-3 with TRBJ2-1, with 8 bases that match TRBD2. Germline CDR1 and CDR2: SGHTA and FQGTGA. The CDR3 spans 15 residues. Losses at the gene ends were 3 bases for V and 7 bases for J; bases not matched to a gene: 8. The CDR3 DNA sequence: TGTGCCAGCAGCTTTAGTGTCGGACTAGCAAATGAGCAGTTCTTC. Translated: CASSFSVGLANEQFF.

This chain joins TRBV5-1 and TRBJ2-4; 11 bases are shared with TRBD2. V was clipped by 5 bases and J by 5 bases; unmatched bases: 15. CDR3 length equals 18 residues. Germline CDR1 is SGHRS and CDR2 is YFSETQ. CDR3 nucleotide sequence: TGCGCCAGCAGTATGAGTTGGGCTAGCGGGAGGCAAGAAAACATTCAGTACTTC. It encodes CASSMSWASGRQENIQYF.